These 10 T cell receptor beta chains were sequenced from one sample in a study of cytomegalovirus exposure and HLA in healthy donors (dated by TCRdb to about 2017). Library prep was done by the immunoSEQ multiplex PCR assay. For the multiplex PCR, a mixture combining 60 forward primers for TCR Vbeta segments and 13 reverse primers for TCR Jbeta segments was used. Here the immuneACCESS table is served through TCRdb, limited to in-frame sequences with V and J called. Missing clones are a known gap in these copies; in checked studies unresolved V genes cover under half, and the rest lacks a known reason. This sample comprises about 98,000 clones, approximately 72% of them detected only once. The ten largest make up around 9.9% of the sample. The specimen was PBMCs. The receptor set was obtained from a man in his late teens or twenties in good health and CMV-seropositive.

This chain joins TRBV5-5 and TRBJ2-7; no clear D. Germline CDR1 reads SGHKS; CDR2 reads YYEKEE (reference sequence). Deletions cut 0 bases from V and 3 bases from J, with 7 bases between. This CDR3 comprises 13 residues. In DNA, the CDR3 is TGTGCCAGCAGCTTGGGGGCAGACTACGAGCAGTACTTC. Its protein is CASSLGADYEQYF.

The rearrangement uses TRBV20-1 and TRBJ1-2; D perhaps matches TRBD1 (5 bases). The V gene's germline CDR1 is DFQATT and CDR2 SNEGSKA (reference sequence). V was cut by 6 bases and J by 4 bases, with 9 bases left in between. This CDR3 contains 11 residues. The CDR3 spells CSAGTAYGYTF. The CDR3 DNA follows: TGCAGTGCGGGGACTGCCTATGGCTACACCTTC.

The genes are TRBV19 and TRBJ2-2; D gene uncertain. This CDR3 has 15 amino acids. V was trimmed by 2 bases and J by 0 bases, leaving 7 bases between them. CDR1 is LNHDA, CDR2 SQIVND, per germline (reference sequence). The DNA of the CDR3 is TGTGCCAGTAGTATAAACAGCCCGAACACCGGGGAGCTGTTTTTT. Translated: CASSINSPNTGELFF.

V gene TRBV28 combines with J gene TRBJ2-7, with TRBD2 as a possible D gene (5 bases). Germline lookup yields CDR1 MDHEN and CDR2 SYDVKM. The CDR3 extends over 14 amino acids. V was cut by 6 bases and J by 6 bases, with 18 bases left in between. DNA for the CDR3: TGTGCCAGCAGCGAGGGCTCTCTGAGAGGCGAGCAGTACTTC. Protein: CASSEGSLRGEQYF.

The J gene is TRBJ2-6, the V gene TRBV30; TRBD2 is a possible D gene (5 bases). CDR3 size: 15 residues. The germline V gene encodes CDR1 GTSNPN and CDR2 SVGIG (reference sequence). Trimming took 5 bases from V and 0 from J, leaving 11 bases between them. CDR3 nucleotides: TGTGCCTGGCAGACTGGGAGCTCTGGGGCCAACGTCCTGACTTTC. It codes for CAWQTGSSGANVLTF.

This clone has a handful of counts. The chain has TRBV5-1 and TRBJ1-6; D possibly corresponds to TRBD1 (6 bases). This CDR3 has 15 residues. The germline V gene has CDR1 SGHRS and CDR2 YFSETQ. Between the trimmed V and J ends, which lost 3 bases and 3 bases, there was a span of 10 bases. CDR3: CASSSGTHYNSPLHF. CDR3 in DNA: TGCGCCAGCAGCTCCGGGACACACTATAATTCACCCCTCCACTTT.

The V gene is TRBV7-8, the J gene TRBJ1-4; 12 bases line up with TRBD1. V gave up 3 bases and J gave up 7 bases; unmatched junction bases: 9. The CDR3 length is 17 residues. The germline V gene has CDR1 SGHVS and CDR2 FQNEAQ. The CDR3 bases are TGTGCCAGCAGCTTTTATGGGACAGGGGGCTACTCTGAAAAACTGTTTTTT. This codes for CASSFYGTGGYSEKLFF.

This sequence joins TRBV2 and TRBJ2-1, with a tentative D call TRBD2 (5 bases). This CDR3 has 14 amino acids. V was shortened by 7 bases and J by 1 base, with 11 bases between the two germline ends. Germline V gene data show CDR1 as SNHLY and CDR2 as FYNNEI. The CDR3 sequence: CASMGSRSYNEQFF. Written as DNA, the CDR3 is TGTGCCAGCATGGGGAGTAGGTCCTACAATGAGCAGTTCTTC.

V gene TRBV7-8 combines with J gene TRBJ1-6; the D is unclear. Trimming took 1 base from V and 9 from J, leaving 16 bases between them. Germline CDR1 is SGHVS and CDR2 is FQNEAQ. This CDR3 comprises 16 residues. In DNA form, the CDR3 reads TGTGCCAGCAGCTTAGGCACAACCCAGTATGCTTCACCCCTCCACTTT. Translating it yields CASSLGTTQYASPLHF.

This rearrangement joins TRBV29-1 to TRBJ1-1, with D possibly matching TRBD1 (6 bases). The germline gives CDR1 SQVTM, CDR2 ANQGSEA. Trimming removed 3 bases from V and 0 bases from J, with 14 bases in between. The CDR3 is 15 amino acids. CDR3 region: CSVELRQALNTEAFF. The CDR3 DNA sequence: TGCAGCGTTGAGCTGCGACAGGCATTGAACACTGAAGCTTTCTTT.